The next 31 T cell receptor beta chains were all read from a single sample in a study of shared clonotypes between healthy human individuals. The assay was immunoSEQ multiplex PCR, and TCRdb's table has in-frame clones only and misses some. The sample consists of approximately 620,000 clones, approximately 97% of them appearing once. Sequenced input: naive CD4+ T cells sorted from blood. Documented subset: CD45RA+ positively selected. All receptors derive from a woman under 40 in good health.

This clone was observed a single time. This chain links TRBV2 with TRBJ2-7; 7 bases match TRBD2. The CDR3 totals 15 residues. V shed 7 bases and J 3 bases; nucleotides not matched to a gene: 12. CDR1 SNHLY and CDR2 FYNNEI come from the germline V gene. CDR3 bases: TGTGCCAGCACTTCAGGGAGGGGCCCCTTCTACGAGCAGTACTTC. Its translation is CASTSGRGPFYEQYF.

V and J are TRBV2 and TRBJ2-7; D not certain. CDR1 and CDR2 (germline): SNHLY, FYNNEI. The V and J ends lost 4 bases and 3 bases respectively, with 7 bases between them. This CDR3 has 12 amino acids. For the CDR3, the DNA is TGTGCCAGCAGTGCCCGCGGCTACGAGCAGTACTTC. Translating gives CASSARGYEQYF.

The chain has TRBV6-1 and TRBJ1-1; unclear D gene. Trimming stripped 7 bases from V and 1 base from J, with 10 bases between. The germline V gene encodes CDR1 MNHNS and CDR2 SASEGT. This CDR3 has 13 residues. CDR3 loop: CASTSLQNTEAFF. DNA for the CDR3: TGTGCCAGCACCTCTCTCCAGAACACTGAAGCTTTCTTT.

The rearrangement uses TRBV28 and TRBJ1-2; 8 bases are shared with TRBD1. Per germline, CDR1 MDHEN and CDR2 SYDVKM. The CDR3 is 15 amino acids. The J segment lost 3 bases and the V segment lost 5 bases, leaving 8 bases of the junction unmatched. CDR3 residues: CASSGPGQEHYGYTF. The DNA for the CDR3 is TGTGCCAGCAGTGGACCGGGACAGGAACACTATGGCTACACCTTC.

The chain couples TRBV27 to TRBJ1-2, with no clear D. CDR1 is MNHEY and CDR2 is SMNVEV in the germline V gene (reference sequence). The germline V and J ends were trimmed by 2 bases and 0 bases, with 10 bases remaining between them. There are 15 residues in the CDR3. As DNA, the CDR3 is TGTGCCAGCAGTTTAATGGTAGGCCCTAACTATGGCTACACCTTC. The encoded protein is CASSLMVGPNYGYTF.

V gene TRBV18 combines with J gene TRBJ2-5, with D unclear. The germline V gene has CDR1 KGHSH and CDR2 LQKENI. The germline V and J ends were trimmed by 1 base and 2 bases, with 8 bases remaining between them. This CDR3 has 14 residues. The DNA of the CDR3 is TGTGCCAGCTCACCACGGACCGGTCAAGAGACCCAGTACTTC. This sequence encodes CASSPRTGQETQYF.

The CDR3 DNA is TGCAGCGTTGCTGGAGCCTACACTGAAGCTTTCTTT. Protein: CSVAGAYTEAFF. The chain uses TRBV29-1 and TRBJ1-1, with D unresolved. The CDR3 is 12 residues long. From germline, CDR1 is SQVTM and CDR2 ANQGSEA. Trimming removed 4 bases at V and 3 bases at J, with 9 bases between. The full variable domain, rest sourced from reference TRBV29-1 and TRBJ1-1, is SAVISQKPSRDICQRGTSLTIQCQVDSQVTMMFWYRQQPGQSLTLIATANQGSEATYESGFVIDKFPISRPNLTFSTLTVSNMSPEDSSIYLCSVAGAYTEAFFGQGTRLTVV.

This clone was recorded once. The chain links TRBV5-1 to TRBJ2-5; 8 bases are shared with TRBD1. The J segment lost 5 bases and the V segment lost 6 bases, leaving 9 bases of the junction unmatched. In germline, CDR1 is SGHRS, CDR2 YFSETQ. The CDR3 runs 14 residues. In DNA, the CDR3 is TGCGCCAGCAACCTTTTGACAGGGGTGGAGACCCAGTACTTC. It is translated as CASNLLTGVETQYF.

V usage is TRBV28 and J usage is TRBJ1-3; D call uncertain. The CDR3 contains 15 residues. Trimming pared 7 bases from V and 0 bases from J, leaving 13 bases between. Germline-derived CDR1 and CDR2 are MDHEN and SYDVKM. The CDR3 protein is CASKVIGRSGNTIYF. CDR3 DNA: TGTGCCAGCAAGGTCATTGGCCGCTCTGGAAACACCATATATTTT.

V is TRBV28 and J is TRBJ1-3, with 10 bases matching TRBD1. The V gene's germline CDR1 is MDHEN and CDR2 SYDVKM. The CDR3 is 16 residues long. Unmatched junction bases numbered 3, after V lost 3 bases and J lost 1 base. The DNA of the CDR3 is TGTGCCAGCAGTTTTGGGACAGGGGTTTCTGGAAACACCATATATTTT. It is translated as CASSFGTGVSGNTIYF.

The chain joins TRBV5-1 to TRBJ1-2, with D maybe TRBD1 (5 bases). V gave up 0 bases and J gave up 8 bases, with 8 bases separating them. CDR3 size: 12 residues. Germline V lookup: CDR1 SGHRS, CDR2 YFSETQ. CDR3 loop: CASSLVGVGYTF. The CDR3 DNA follows: TGCGCCAGCAGCTTGGTAGGGGTGGGCTACACCTTC.

This chain links TRBV28 with TRBJ1-6, with D possibly TRBD1 on 5 matching bases. The germline V gene encodes CDR1 MDHEN and CDR2 SYDVKM. The CDR3 has 13 amino acids. The V end lost 7 bases, the J end lost 9 bases, and 13 bases lay between the germline ends. The CDR3 DNA follows: TGTGCCAGCAAAGGGACCACCTCTTCACCCCTCCACTTT. This codes for CASKGTTSSPLHF.

The V and J genes are TRBV18 and TRBJ2-1; no reliable D call. Germline CDR1 is KGHSH and CDR2 is LQKENI. Trimming shortened V by 8 bases and J by 1 base, and 9 bases separated the two germline ends. The CDR3 consists of 13 residues. The CDR3 here is CASTTVSYNEQFF. The DNA for the CDR3 is TGTGCCAGCACGACGGTTTCCTACAATGAGCAGTTCTTC.

V and J are TRBV7-9 and TRBJ1-1; unclear D gene. This CDR3 comprises 14 residues. From germline, CDR1 is SEHNR and CDR2 FQNEAQ (reference sequence). Trimming removed 5 bases at V and 3 bases at J, with 13 bases between. CDR3 protein: CASSNAGLDTEAFF. As DNA, the CDR3 is TGTGCCAGCAGCAACGCGGGGTTGGACACTGAAGCTTTCTTT.

The genes are TRBV7-6 and TRBJ2-7; 14 bases map to TRBD2. From germline, CDR1 is SGHVS and CDR2 FNYEAQ. This CDR3 contains 15 residues. The ends lost 6 bases at V and 7 bases at J; junction bases unmatched: 8. As DNA, the CDR3 is TGTGCCAGCAGTATCGGGACTAGCGGGGGTCTGGAGCAGTACTTC. Encoded protein: CASSIGTSGGLEQYF. Filled out from reference TRBV7-6 and TRBJ2-7, the complete variable domain reads GAGVSQSPRYKVTKRGQDVALRCDPISGHVSLYWYRQALGQGPEFLTYFNYEAQQDKSGLPNDRFSAERPEGSISTLTIQRTEQRDSAMYRCASSIGTSGGLEQYFGPGTRLTVT.

The V and J genes are TRBV14 and TRBJ2-2; D is undetermined. Per germline, CDR1 SGHDN and CDR2 FVKESK. Trimming removed 1 base from V and 4 bases from J, with 4 bases in between. The CDR3 loop spans 13 amino acids. The CDR3 DNA reads as TGTGCCAGCAGCCAAGTCTCCACCGGGGAGCTGTTTTTT. Its translation: CASSQVSTGELFF.

The chain joins TRBV6-7 to TRBJ1-1, with unresolved D. TRBV6-7 has ORF status, its function being uncertain. CDR3 length: 16 residues. V was trimmed by 5 bases and J by 1 base, leaving 17 bases between them. CDR3 in DNA: TGTGCCAGCAGTCGGTATGAGGGTAAGGAGAACACTGAAGCTTTCTTT. The encoded protein is CASSRYEGKENTEAFF.

The J gene is TRBJ2-2, the V gene TRBV5-1; the match to TRBD1 covers 8 bases. Germline values: CDR1 SGHRS, CDR2 YFSETQ. Unmatched junction bases numbered 3, after V lost 4 bases and J lost 1 base. The length of the CDR3 is 15 residues. CDR3 loop: CASSPGQGNTGELFF. CDR3 bases: TGCGCCAGCAGCCCCGGACAGGGGAACACCGGGGAGCTGTTTTTT.

This chain uses TRBV29-1 with TRBJ2-5; no firm D call. Per germline, CDR1 SQVTM and CDR2 ANQGSEA. Trimming removed 4 bases from V and 1 base from J, with 10 bases in between. The CDR3 loop spans 13 amino acids. This chain's CDR3 is CSVARLPQETQYF. The CDR3 DNA sequence: TGCAGCGTTGCACGCCTACCCCAAGAGACCCAGTACTTC.

V gene TRBV6-6 combines with J gene TRBJ1-2; maybe TRBD1 (5 bases). V lost 3 bases, J lost 3 bases, and 11 bases lay in between. Germline lookup yields CDR1 MNHNY and CDR2 SVGAGI (reference sequence). This CDR3 spans 14 amino acids. This chain's CDR3 is CASSYDPGYYGYTF. The CDR3 region has the DNA TGTGCCAGCAGTTATGACCCAGGGTACTATGGCTACACCTTC.

The rearrangement links TRBV20-1 to TRBJ2-7, with unresolved D. V lost 7 bases to trimming and J lost 4 bases, with 11 bases between them. This CDR3 contains 11 residues. Germline-derived CDR1 and CDR2 are DFQATT and SNEGSKA (reference sequence). In DNA form, the CDR3 reads TGCAGTGTTGGCGCGAATTACGAGCAGTACTTC. This gives the protein CSVGANYEQYF.

This chain uses TRBV5-1 with TRBJ1-2; possibly TRBD1 for D (6 bases). The V end was cut by 4 bases, the J end by 4 bases, with 17 bases between. Germline V gives CDR1 SGHRS, CDR2 YFSETQ. CDR3 size: 15 residues. The CDR3 nucleotides read TGCGCCAGCAGCCCGGACAGCCCAGGCGGCTATGGCTACACCTTC. It is translated as CASSPDSPGGYGYTF.

This chain connects TRBV4-1 to TRBJ1-1, with TRBD1 identical over 7 bases. The germline V gene has CDR1 MGHRA and CDR2 YSYEKL. V was clipped by 2 bases and J by 1 base; unmatched bases: 4. There are 15 residues in the CDR3. CDR3 in amino acids: CASSQLGTENTEAFF. The CDR3 DNA follows: TGCGCCAGCAGCCAACTCGGGACAGAGAACACTGAAGCTTTCTTT.

The CDR3 is CASSQDPTPYNEQFF. CDR3 coding DNA: TGTGCCAGCAGTCAGGATCCGACGCCTTACAATGAGCAGTTCTTC. The chain recombines TRBV6-5 with TRBJ2-1; D remains ambiguous. V dropped 5 bases and J dropped 4 bases, with 15 bases sitting between them. In germline, CDR1 is MNHEY, CDR2 SVGAGI. CDR3 size: 15 residues.

The genes are TRBV2 and TRBJ1-1, with unresolved D. V shed 11 bases and J shed 3 bases, with 13 bases lying between them. Germline loops: CDR1 SNHLY, CDR2 FYNNEI. The CDR3 has 12 amino acids. CDR3 DNA: TGTGCCGGTGAGGAGAGCGACACTGAAGCTTTCTTT. Translation gives CAGEESDTEAFF. Filled out from reference TRBV2 and TRBJ1-1, the complete variable domain reads EPEVTQTPSHQVTQMGQEVILRCVPISNHLYFYWYRQILGQKVEFLVSFYNNEISEKSEIFDDQFSVERPDGSNFTLKIRSTKLEDSAMYFCAGEESDTEAFFGQGTRLTVV.

The chain couples TRBV11-2 to TRBJ2-2; TRBD2 agrees at 11 bases. Germline values: CDR1 SGHAT, CDR2 FQNNGV. Trimming cost V 5 bases and J 5 bases; bases outside gene matches: 7. CDR3 length equals 16 residues. This CDR3 is CASSNPSGRSTGELFF. The CDR3 nucleotides are TGTGCCAGCAGCAATCCTAGCGGGAGGAGTACCGGGGAGCTGTTTTTT.

This sequence joins TRBV19 and TRBJ2-5; D is uncertain. The length of the CDR3 is 16 residues. Germline CDR1 is LNHDA and CDR2 is SQIVND (reference sequence). V was pared by 1 base and J by 2 bases, with 14 bases between. The CDR3 coding sequence is TGTGCCAGTAGTATAGGGGTCGGACCAGTACAAGAGACCCAGTACTTC. Amino acid sequence: CASSIGVGPVQETQYF.

This clone was seen a single time. The V call is TRBV11-2, the J call TRBJ2-7, with D maybe TRBD1 (6 bases). Germline-derived CDR1 and CDR2 are SGHAT and FQNNGV. V lost 0 bases, J lost 5 bases, and 8 bases lay in between. The CDR3 contains 13 residues. The DNA of the CDR3 is TGTGCCAGCAGCTTAGATGCAGGGGACGAGCAGTACTTC. This sequence encodes CASSLDAGDEQYF.

The rearrangement joins TRBV7-9 to TRBJ2-7, with D possibly being TRBD2 (5 bases). V dropped 1 base and J dropped 1 base, with 14 bases sitting between them. From germline, CDR1 is SEHNR and CDR2 FQNEAQ (reference sequence). The CDR3 spans 16 residues. The CDR3 sequence is CASSLVTGKFSYEQYF. CDR3 coding DNA: TGTGCCAGCAGCTTAGTGACGGGAAAGTTTTCCTACGAGCAGTACTTC.

The chain couples TRBV4-2 to TRBJ1-2, with D hard to call. CDR1 is LGHNA and CDR2 is YNFKEQ in the germline V gene. This CDR3 region has 13 residues. V was cut by 0 bases and J by 10 bases, with 12 bases left in between. The CDR3 sequence is CASSQDQDTIYTF. The DNA for the CDR3 is TGTGCCAGCAGCCAAGATCAAGACACAATCTACACCTTC.

This chain uses TRBV25-1 with TRBJ1-2; D is unresolved. The V gene's germline CDR1 is MGHDK and CDR2 SYGVNS. With 4 bases removed from V and 6 bases from J, the gap between germline ends came to 15 bases. The CDR3 extends over 14 amino acids. The CDR3 protein is CASSASYRTHGYTF. Here the CDR3 DNA reads TGTGCCAGCAGTGCATCCTACAGAACGCATGGCTACACCTTC.